One TCR beta chain is described in this entry. Its antigen remains unknown. The V gene end was trimmed by 0 bases and the J gene end by 7 bases; junction bases not matched to a gene: 15. Germline-derived CDR1 and CDR2 are MDHEN and SYDVKM. The CDR3 sequence is 19 residues long. The source of the sample is a study of brain metastases from non-small cell lung cancer. Study observations and caveats: TCR repertoires overlapped largely between brain metastases and matched primaries. Compared with primary tumors, brain metastases showed less T-cell infiltration.

TCRdb's table, derived via immunoSEQ multiplex PCR, lists solely in-frame clones and lacks some. The sample includes a few thousand clones, around 90% seen only once; the top ten take approximately 4.6%. Specimen: primary lung tumor tissue. This TCR derives from a donor at least 40 years old with non-small cell lung cancer. V usage is TRBV28 and J usage is TRBJ2-2, with 9 bases aligning to TRBD1. CDR3 sequence: CASSLWKPQGAVSNGELFF. The CDR3 nucleotides are TGTGCCAGCAGTTTATGGAAGCCACAGGGGGCCGTTTCTAACGGGGAGCTGTTTTTT. Variable domain in full (rest from reference TRBV28 and TRBJ2-2): DVKVTQSSRYLVKRTGEKVFLECVQDMDHENMFWYRQDPGLGLRLIYFSYDVKMKEKGDIPEGYSVSREKKERFSLILESASTNQTSMYLCASSLWKPQGAVSNGELFFGEGSRLTVL.